These 5 T cell receptor beta chains came from one sample sequenced in a study of blood T cell repertoires in COVID-19. Sequencing used immunoSEQ multiplex PCR; TCRdb keeps in-frame clones, though not all of them. The table has some 300,000 clones, around 86% seen once. The specimen was peripheral blood. These TCRs come from a man between 65 and 85 years old with acute or convalescent COVID-19.

CDR3 protein: CASRRDGDIQYF. CDR3 DNA: TGTGCCAGCAGGAGAGATGGTGACATTCAGTACTTC. The chain has TRBV5-6 and TRBJ2-4; D is unresolved. Germline V gene lookup returns CDR1 SGHDT and CDR2 YYEEEE. V lost 5 bases to trimming and J lost 8 bases, with 11 bases between them. The CDR3 has 12 amino acids.

The V and J genes are TRBV4-3 and TRBJ2-7; maybe TRBD1 (7 bases). The V gene lost 0 bases and the J gene lost 6 bases, with 15 bases spanning the gap. Germline CDR1 reads LGHNA; CDR2 reads YSLEER. The length of the CDR3 is 15 residues. The CDR3 region is CASSQDLNRGGEQYF. The CDR3 DNA reads as TGCGCCAGCAGCCAAGATCTTAACAGGGGAGGCGAGCAGTACTTC.

This clone came up once. V gene TRBV19 combines with J gene TRBJ2-3; tentatively, D is TRBD1 (5 bases). This CDR3 comprises 13 residues. Trimming stripped 7 bases from V and 2 bases from J, with 10 bases between. Germline V gene sequence: CDR1 LNHDA, CDR2 SQIVND (reference sequence). The CDR3 region is CASNQGVTDTQYF. The CDR3 DNA follows: TGTGCCAGTAATCAGGGCGTCACAGATACGCAGTATTTT.

The chain carries TRBV4-2 and TRBJ1-1; 9 bases fit TRBD1. V was clipped by 5 bases and J by 4 bases; unmatched bases: 5. This CDR3 contains 14 residues. Germline CDR1 LGHNA, CDR2 YNFKEQ. The CDR3 spells CASSADRGSTEAFF. The CDR3 region has the DNA TGTGCCAGCAGCGCCGACAGGGGGAGCACTGAAGCTTTCTTT.

V gene TRBV6-2 or TRBV6-3 combines with J gene TRBJ1-4; 10 bases line up with TRBD1. After removal of 4 bases from V and 2 bases from J, the junction contained 7 bases not matched to a gene. Germline V gene data show CDR1 as MNHEY and CDR2 as SVGEGT. The CDR3 contains 17 residues. Here the CDR3 reads CASSFRDRGSTNEKLFF. CDR3 sequence (DNA): TGTGCCAGCAGTTTTAGGGACAGGGGTTCGACTAATGAAAAACTGTTTTTT.